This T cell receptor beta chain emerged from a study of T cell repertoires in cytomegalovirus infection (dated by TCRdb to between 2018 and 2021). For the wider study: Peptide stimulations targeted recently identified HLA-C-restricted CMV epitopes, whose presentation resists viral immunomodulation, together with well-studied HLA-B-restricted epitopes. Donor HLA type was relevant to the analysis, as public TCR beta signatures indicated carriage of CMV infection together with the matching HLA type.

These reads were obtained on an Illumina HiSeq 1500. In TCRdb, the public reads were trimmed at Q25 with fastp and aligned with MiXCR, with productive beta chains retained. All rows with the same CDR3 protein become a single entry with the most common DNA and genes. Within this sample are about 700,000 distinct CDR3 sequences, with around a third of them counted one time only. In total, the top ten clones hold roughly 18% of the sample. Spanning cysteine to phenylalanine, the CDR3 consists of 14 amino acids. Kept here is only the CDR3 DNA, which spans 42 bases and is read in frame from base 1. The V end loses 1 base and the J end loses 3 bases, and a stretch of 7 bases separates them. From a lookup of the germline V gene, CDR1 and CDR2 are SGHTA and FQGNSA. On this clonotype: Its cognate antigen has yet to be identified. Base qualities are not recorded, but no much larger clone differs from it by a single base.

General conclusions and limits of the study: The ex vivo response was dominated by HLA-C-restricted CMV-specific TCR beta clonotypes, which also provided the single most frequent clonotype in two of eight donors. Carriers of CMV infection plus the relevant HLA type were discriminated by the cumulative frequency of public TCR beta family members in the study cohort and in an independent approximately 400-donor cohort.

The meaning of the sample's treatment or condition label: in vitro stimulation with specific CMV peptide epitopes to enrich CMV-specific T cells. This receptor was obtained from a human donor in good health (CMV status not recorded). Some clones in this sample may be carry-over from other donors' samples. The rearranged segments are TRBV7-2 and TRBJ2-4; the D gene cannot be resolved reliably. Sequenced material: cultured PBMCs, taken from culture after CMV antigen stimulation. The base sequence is TGTGCCAGCAGCTTAGACCGAAGCAAAAACATTCAGTACTTC. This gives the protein CASSLDRSKNIQYF.